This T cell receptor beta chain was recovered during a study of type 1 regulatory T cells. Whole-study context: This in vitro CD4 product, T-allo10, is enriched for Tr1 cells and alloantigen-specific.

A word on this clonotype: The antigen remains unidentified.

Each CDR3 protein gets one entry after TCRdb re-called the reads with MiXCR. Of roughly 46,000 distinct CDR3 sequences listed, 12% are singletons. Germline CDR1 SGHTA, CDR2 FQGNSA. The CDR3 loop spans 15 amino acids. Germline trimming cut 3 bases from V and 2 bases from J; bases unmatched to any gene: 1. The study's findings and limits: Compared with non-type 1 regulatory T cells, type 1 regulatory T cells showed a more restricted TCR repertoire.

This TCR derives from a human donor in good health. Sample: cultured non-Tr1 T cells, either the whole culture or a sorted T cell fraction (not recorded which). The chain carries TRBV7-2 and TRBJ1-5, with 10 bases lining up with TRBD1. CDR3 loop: CASSFDRGRNQPQHF. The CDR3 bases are TGTGCCAGCAGCTTCGACAGGGGGCGCAATCAGCCCCAGCATTTT.